These 6 T cell receptor beta chains share one sample of origin, sequenced in a study of control samples from healthy donors and cancer patients (dated by TCRdb to between 2020 and 2021). The library relied on the immunoSEQ multiplex PCR assay. TCRdb obtained this table from immuneACCESS and retained in-frame rearrangements with V and J assigned. These tables miss some clones; where compared with another copy, unresolved V genes account for less than half of the shortfall, and the remainder is unexplained. For this sample there are some 21,000 clones; around 85% appear just once. The ten largest account for over 35% of the sample. The specimen sequenced was PBMCs. Receptors were obtained from a man aged 60 to 69 with head and neck cancer.

The J gene is TRBJ2-1, the V gene TRBV18, with 12 bases fitting TRBD2. Germline V gene data show CDR1 as KGHSH and CDR2 as LQKENI. V gave up 6 bases and J gave up 3 bases; unmatched junction bases: 0. The CDR3 consists of 14 residues. For the CDR3, the DNA is TGTGCCAGCTCGACTAGCGGGAGCTACAATGAGCAGTTCTTC. Protein: CASSTSGSYNEQFF.

This clone was recorded a few times. This chain links TRBV27 with TRBJ1-1; perhaps TRBD1 as D (5 bases). The CDR3 totals 12 residues. Germline loops: CDR1 MNHEY, CDR2 SMNVEV (reference sequence). Trimming removed 3 bases at V and 6 bases at J, with 8 bases between. The CDR3: CASSFTGAEAFF. CDR3 DNA sequence: TGTGCCAGCAGTTTCACAGGCGCTGAAGCTTTCTTT.

This rearrangement joins TRBV4-1 to TRBJ2-1; 9 nucleotides align to TRBD2. Germline V CDR1 and CDR2: MGHRA, YSYEKL. CDR3 length: 16 residues. V was clipped by 4 bases and J by 10 bases; unmatched bases: 14. CDR3 nucleotide sequence: TGCGCCAGCAGCCCCCCCCGAGGCGGGAGGGCAGGCGAGCAGTTCTTC. Translating gives CASSPPRGGRAGEQFF.

The J gene is TRBJ1-1, the V gene TRBV2; D is unresolved. The CDR3 sequence is 13 residues long. Germline V CDR1 and CDR2: SNHLY, FYNNEI. Between the trimmed V and J ends, which lost 3 bases and 4 bases, there was a span of 9 bases. The CDR3 here is CASSEGFSTEAFF. Written as DNA, the CDR3 is TGTGCCAGCAGTGAGGGGTTTAGCACTGAAGCTTTCTTT.

The table lists this clone with a few counts. This chain joins TRBV5-1 and TRBJ2-5; the match to TRBD2 covers 10 bases. The V and J ends lost 3 bases and 1 base, in that order; junction bases with no gene match: 12. The CDR3 consists of 18 residues. Germline assignment: CDR1 SGHRS and CDR2 YFSETQ. CDR3 amino acids: CASSSGTSASRVQETQYF. The CDR3 region has the DNA TGCGCCAGCAGCTCAGGGACTAGCGCATCCAGGGTCCAAGAGACCCAGTACTTC.

The rearrangement uses TRBV12-3 or TRBV12-4 and TRBJ2-1; 9 nucleotides agree with TRBD2. The CDR3 covers 13 residues. The ends lost 3 bases at V and 10 bases at J; junction bases unmatched: 4. In nucleotides, the CDR3 is TGTGCCAGCAGTTTGGGACTAGCAACGGAGCAGTTCTTC. Its protein product is CASSLGLATEQFF.